This T cell receptor beta chain was retrieved from a study of T cells in localized non-small cell lung cancer. Study-wide results and limits: Median detection of top 100 tumor clones in adjacent lung was around 60 clones. Uninvolved adjacent lung showed the highest T cell clonality, exceeding tumor.

Clones were read by immunoSEQ multiplex PCR, and TCRdb kept only the in-frame ones, dropping some. The table shows more than 100,000 clones, with roughly nine tenths occurring only once. This CDR3 region has 13 residues. Germline values: CDR1 MGHRA, CDR2 YSYEKL. With 1 base removed from V and 5 bases from J, the gap between germline ends came to 6 bases. With respect to this clone: What it recognizes is unknown.

Sample: peripheral blood, taken before any cancer treatment. The TCR originated in a female donor older than 55 with stage I lung adenocarcinoma. V is TRBV4-1 and J is TRBJ1-5; D uncertain. CDR3 amino acids: CASSQVMDQPQHF. Here the CDR3 DNA reads TGCGCCAGCAGCCAAGTGATGGATCAGCCCCAGCATTTT.